The 9 T cell receptor beta chains reported below all come from one sample, sequenced in a study of cytomegalovirus exposure and HLA in healthy donors. The PCR ran on 60 Vbeta and 13 Jbeta primers. The table came from immunoSEQ multiplex PCR; TCRdb's copy has only in-frame clones and leaves some out. The data show 200,000 to 300,000 clones, approximately 84% seen once. The specimen sequenced was PBMCs. These receptors all stem from a woman between 35 and 50 years old in good health and CMV-seropositive.

The rearrangement links TRBV19 to TRBJ2-5, with D unresolved. Germline V gene lookup returns CDR1 LNHDA and CDR2 SQIVND (reference sequence). With 3 bases removed from V and 5 bases from J, the gap between germline ends came to 7 bases. CDR3 length: 12 amino acids. DNA of the CDR3: TGTGCCAGTAGTATTCGTCGGGAGACCCAGTACTTC. Encoded protein: CASSIRRETQYF.

V is TRBV6-5 and J is TRBJ2-1; tentatively, D is TRBD2 (5 bases). The ends were cut back, 1 base at V and 7 bases at J, with 17 bases in the middle. The CDR3 runs 16 residues. Looked up from germline, CDR1 is MNHEY and CDR2 is SVGAGI. Written as DNA, the CDR3 is TGTGCCAGCAGTTACTATGGGTCTAACGGCGGGAATGAGCAGTTCTTC. Translation gives CASSYYGSNGGNEQFF.

J is TRBJ1-1 and V is TRBV18, with TRBD1 matching 9 bases. The CDR3 has 16 amino acids. Losses at the gene ends were 0 bases for V and 7 bases for J; bases not matched to a gene: 9. CDR1 is KGHSH, CDR2 LQKENI, per germline. The CDR3 nucleotides are TGTGCCAGCTCACCACCCGGGACAGGGCGTTCTGGTGAAGCTTTCTTT. Translating gives CASSPPGTGRSGEAFF.

The chain links TRBV7-6 to TRBJ1-2; D possibly corresponds to TRBD1 (5 bases). Germline V gives CDR1 SGHVS, CDR2 FNYEAQ. This CDR3 region has 17 residues. The ends were cut back, 9 bases at V and 1 base at J, with 24 bases in the middle. This chain's CDR3 is CARRCQGNPEHNYGYTF. Here the CDR3 DNA reads TGTGCCAGGCGGTGTCAGGGTAACCCGGAGCATAACTATGGCTACACCTTC.

The V gene is TRBV7-9, the J gene TRBJ2-7, with TRBD2 matching over 9 bases. The CDR3 has 16 amino acids. V shed 1 base, J shed 4 bases, and the junction held 8 bases outside the gene matches. Looked up from germline, CDR1 is SEHNR and CDR2 is FQNEAQ (reference sequence). CDR3 in DNA: TGTGCCAGCAGCTTAGTTGGCGGGAGGGGTTCATACGAGCAGTACTTC. Translation gives CASSLVGGRGSYEQYF.

This clone was seen once. The chain couples TRBV7-3 to TRBJ2-2; 13 bases are shared with TRBD2. The germline V gene has CDR1 SGHTA and CDR2 FQGTGA. The V and J ends lost 3 bases and 2 bases, in that order; junction bases with no gene match: 6. The CDR3 spans 18 residues. The CDR3 region is CASSFSGLAGLNTGELFF. For the CDR3, the DNA is TGTGCCAGCAGCTTTTCGGGACTAGCGGGACTAAACACCGGGGAGCTGTTTTTT.

CDR3 in amino acids: CASSLIGGAEWGTEAFF. CDR3 DNA sequence: TGTGCCAGCAGTTTAATTGGGGGCGCAGAGTGGGGCACTGAAGCTTTCTTT. This rearrangement joins TRBV28 to TRBJ1-1; possibly TRBD1 for D (6 bases). This CDR3 has 17 residues. Deletions cut 2 bases from V and 4 bases from J, with 20 bases between. Germline V gene lookup returns CDR1 MDHEN and CDR2 SYDVKM.

A few counts support this clone. The chain combines TRBV9 with TRBJ1-6, with D unresolved. V was pared by 0 bases and J by 9 bases, with 13 bases between. The CDR3 runs to 15 residues. Germline values: CDR1 SGDLS, CDR2 YYNGEE. The CDR3 DNA reads as TGTGCCAGCAGCGTAGAAAAGGTTAGGAGTTCACCCCTCCACTTT. Protein product: CASSVEKVRSSPLHF.

This sequence joins TRBV27 and TRBJ2-7, with 8 bases aligning to TRBD2. Germline V gene data show CDR1 as MNHEY and CDR2 as SMNVEV (reference sequence). The CDR3 spans 14 residues. The J segment lost 0 bases and the V segment lost 5 bases, leaving 3 bases of the junction unmatched. CDR3 region: CASSPAGASYEQYF. The CDR3 nucleotides read TGTGCCAGCAGTCCAGCGGGAGCCTCCTACGAGCAGTACTTC.